The sequence of this T cell receptor beta chain was determined in a study of blood T cells in healthy people across ages. Notes on the study in general: Changes seen in expanded clonotypes were possibly confounded by donor CMV status left unknown. Per million T cells, the diversity of TCR beta decreased roughly linearly as age advanced.

This clonotype has more than one count but fewer than ten. The antigen is not known. A second PCR, run for roughly 7 to 11 cycles, used a sample-barcoded 5' primer plus a J-beta primer mix. Each single sample gave us at least 3 million CDR3-containing paired-end reads. TCRdb analysed the 5' RACE reads with MiXCR anew, one entry per CDR3 protein. The repertoire holds 1.5 million to 2 million distinct CDR3 sequences, with roughly 27% as singletons. The CDR3 extends over 15 amino acids. Germline V gene lookup returns CDR1 SQVTM and CDR2 ANQGSEA. Germline trimming cut 1 base from V and 5 bases from J; bases unmatched to any gene: 4.

Specimen: blood. This clonotype was sampled from a woman aged 25 to 45 in good health. This chain connects TRBV29-1 to TRBJ2-1; 11 nucleotides line up with TRBD2. The CDR3 reads CSVEVSSGGNNEQFF. As DNA, the CDR3 is TGCAGCGTTGAAGTGTCTAGCGGGGGGAACAATGAGCAGTTCTTC.